These 21 T cell receptor beta chains were all obtained from the same sample, sequenced in a study of blood T cell repertoires in COVID-19. Here immunoSEQ multiplex PCR was the method, and the copy in TCRdb shows in-frame clones only, minus some. The sample lists some 300,000 clones, approximately 89% occurring once. Material for sequencing was PBMCs or T cells enriched from blood (not recorded which). These receptors were obtained from a woman in her 50s who had been exposed to COVID-19.

DNA of the CDR3: TGTGCCTGGAGTGGTGGGGGCAGGCAGCCCCAGCATTTT. This translates into CAWSGGGRQPQHF. The chain joins TRBV30 to TRBJ1-5, with D maybe TRBD1 (6 bases). The CDR3 extends over 13 amino acids. The germline V and J ends were trimmed by 1 base and 7 bases, with 11 bases remaining between them. Per germline, CDR1 GTSNPN and CDR2 SVGIG (reference sequence).

The rearrangement links TRBV14 to TRBJ1-4; TRBD1 matches at 9 bases. Trimming cost V 4 bases and J 2 bases; bases outside gene matches: 2. Germline CDR1 SGHDN, CDR2 FVKESK. This CDR3 comprises 15 residues. CDR3 coding DNA: TGTGCCAGCAGCCGTACAGGGGGCACTAATGAAAAACTGTTTTTT. It is translated as CASSRTGGTNEKLFF.

The genes are TRBV15 and TRBJ1-2; possible D gene TRBD1, 6 bases. V was trimmed by 0 bases and J by 5 bases, leaving 13 bases between them. The CDR3 runs to 15 residues. Germline V lookup: CDR1 LNHNV, CDR2 YYDKDF (reference sequence). CDR3 residues: CATSRDNRAEYGYTF. In nucleotides, the CDR3 is TGTGCCACCAGCAGAGACAACAGGGCTGAGTATGGCTACACCTTC.

The CDR3: CASSEVPGGGGELFF. In DNA, the CDR3 is TGTGCCAGCAGCGAGGTGCCAGGGGGCGGCGGGGAGCTGTTTTTT. The V and J genes are TRBV2 and TRBJ2-2, with 8 bases matching TRBD1. The ends lost 6 bases at V and 7 bases at J; junction bases unmatched: 10. There are 15 residues in the CDR3. Germline V gene lookup returns CDR1 SNHLY and CDR2 FYNNEI.

This chain links TRBV6-5 with TRBJ1-2, with unresolved D. V gave up 0 bases and J gave up 2 bases, with 4 bases separating them. The CDR3 extends over 13 amino acids. Germline V lookup: CDR1 MNHEY, CDR2 SVGAGI. CDR3 bases: TGTGCCAGCAGTTACTCCCTCAACTATGGCTACACCTTC. Translation gives CASSYSLNYGYTF.

This clone was picked up one time. This chain connects TRBV3-1 (or the pseudogene TRBV3-2) to TRBJ1-4; D possibly corresponds to TRBD1 (6 bases). Germline assignment: CDR1 LGHDT and CDR2 YNNKEL (reference sequence). This CDR3 has 16 residues. V was shortened by 0 bases and J by 6 bases, with 14 bases between the two germline ends. This CDR3 reads CASSQESGRGYEKLFF. Written as DNA, the CDR3 is TGTGCCAGCAGCCAAGAAAGCGGCAGGGGTTATGAAAAACTGTTTTTT.

The chain recombines TRBV2 with TRBJ1-1; 8 positions agree with TRBD1. There are 14 residues in the CDR3. The V segment lost 4 bases and the J segment 4 bases; nucleotides outside the gene matches: 5. Germline V lookup: CDR1 SNHLY, CDR2 FYNNEI. The CDR3, as DNA: TGTGCCAGCAGTGGCCGTCAGGGGGCCACTGAAGCTTTCTTT. As protein: CASSGRQGATEAFF.

This sequence joins TRBV3-1 (or the pseudogene TRBV3-2) and TRBJ1-3; 7 bases are a match to TRBD1. Per the germline V gene, CDR1 is LGHDT and CDR2 is YNNKEL (reference sequence). The CDR3 totals 15 residues. V lost 3 bases to trimming and J lost 0 bases; unmatched junction nucleotides: 2. The CDR3 spells CASSQGQFSGNTIYF. The CDR3, as DNA: TGTGCCAGCAGCCAGGGACAGTTCTCTGGAAACACCATATATTTT.

The genes are TRBV5-1 and TRBJ1-6, with 10 bases identical to TRBD1. The CDR3 is 16 amino acids. V trimming: 1 base; J trimming: 7 bases; junction bases outside the gene matches: 5. Looked up from germline, CDR1 is SGHRS and CDR2 is YFSETQ. The CDR3 sequence is CASSLPGQGLNSPLHF. CDR3 bases: TGCGCCAGCAGCTTGCCGGGACAGGGGTTAAATTCACCCCTCCACTTT.

This sequence joins TRBV12-3 or TRBV12-4 and TRBJ1-2; 8 bases agree with TRBD1. The CDR3 totals 13 residues. V trimming: 6 bases; J trimming: 6 bases; junction bases outside the gene matches: 6. DNA of the CDR3: TGTGCCAGCAGCCCAGGACAGGGCCATGGCTACACCTTC. It codes for CASSPGQGHGYTF.

The gene calls are TRBV5-1 and TRBJ2-1; 15 nucleotides align to TRBD2. This CDR3 has 16 residues. CDR1 and CDR2 from the germline V gene are SGHRS and YFSETQ. The trim removed 3 bases at V and 7 bases at J, leaving 5 bases unmatched. CDR3 coding DNA: TGCGCCAGCAGCTCGCCGGGACTAGCGGGGGGAAATGAGCAGTTCTTC. It codes for CASSSPGLAGGNEQFF.

The chain joins TRBV4-2 to TRBJ2-5; 14 bases align to TRBD2. Looked up from germline, CDR1 is LGHNA and CDR2 is YNFKEQ. The CDR3 runs 16 residues. Trimming removed 8 bases from V and 2 bases from J; junction bases left unmatched: 7. The CDR3 coding sequence is TGTGCCAGCGCGGGACTAGCGGGGGACGCTCAAGAGACCCAGTACTTC. This sequence encodes CASAGLAGDAQETQYF.

CDR3 coding DNA: TGTGCCAGCTGGCTAAGCGGGGGATACAATGAGCAGTTCTTC. Translated: CASWLSGGYNEQFF. V gene TRBV2 combines with J gene TRBJ2-1; 8 nucleotides match TRBD2. Germline CDR1 is SNHLY and CDR2 is FYNNEI. The CDR3 extends over 14 amino acids. Trimming removed 8 bases from V and 4 bases from J; junction bases left unmatched: 7.

The CDR3 DNA reads TGTGCCAGTAGTCAATGGGGGCAGGGGCTGGCCAAAAACATTCAGTACTTC. Translated: CASSQWGQGLAKNIQYF. This chain connects TRBV19 to TRBJ2-4, with D possibly TRBD1 on 6 matching bases. The ends were cut back, 5 bases at V and 1 base at J, with 18 bases in the middle. The CDR3 is 17 residues long. Germline values: CDR1 LNHDA, CDR2 SQIVND (reference sequence).

The chain couples TRBV7-9 to TRBJ2-3; TRBD2 agrees at 11 bases. V shed 6 bases and J 0 bases; nucleotides not matched to a gene: 2. The germline CDR1 and CDR2 sequences are SEHNR and FQNEAQ (reference sequence). The length of the CDR3 is 15 residues. CDR3 DNA: TGTGCCAGCAGACGACTAGCGGGGAGCACAGATACGCAGTATTTT. It specifies CASRRLAGSTDTQYF.

This chain uses TRBV30 with TRBJ2-4; TRBD1 matches at 9 bases. Germline V gene data show CDR1 as GTSNPN and CDR2 as SVGIG (reference sequence). The CDR3 totals 14 residues. Losses at the gene ends were 2 bases for V and 7 bases for J; bases not matched to a gene: 6. The CDR3 DNA reads TGTGCCTGGAGTACGCCGACAGGGGGGAACATTCAGTACTTC. This gives the protein CAWSTPTGGNIQYF. Full variable domain (missing parts from reference TRBV30 and TRBJ2-4): SQTIHQWPATLVQPVGSPLSLECTVEGTSNPNLYWYRQAAGRGLQLLFYSVGIGQISSEVPQNLSASRPQDRQFILSSKKLLLSDSGFYLCAWSTPTGGNIQYFGAGTRLSVL.

The chain recombines TRBV4-1 with TRBJ2-7; perhaps TRBD1 as D (5 bases). Between the trimmed V and J ends, which lost 8 bases and 2 bases, there was a span of 13 bases. Germline values: CDR1 MGHRA, CDR2 YSYEKL. CDR3 size: 13 residues. The CDR3 region has the DNA TGCGCCAGCCGTGCAGGGTACACCTACGAGCAGTACTTC. Translation gives CASRAGYTYEQYF.

This clone has only a few counts. The rearrangement uses TRBV5-4 and TRBJ1-6; maybe TRBD1 (5 bases). Germline V gives CDR1 SGHNT, CDR2 YYREEE (reference sequence). There are 15 residues in the CDR3. With 2 bases removed from V and 9 bases from J, the gap between germline ends came to 15 bases. The CDR3 bases are TGTGCCAGCAGCTTAAATCAGGGTAACAGTTCACCCCTCCACTTT. Protein product: CASSLNQGNSSPLHF.

The chain is built from TRBV2 and TRBJ1-2; the D gene is possibly TRBD1 (6 bases). Germline values: CDR1 SNHLY, CDR2 FYNNEI. V shed 9 bases and J shed 1 base, with 15 bases lying between them. The length of the CDR3 is 14 residues. For the CDR3, the DNA is TGTGCCAGGGGGTTAGACAGGCTTAACTATGGCTACACCTTC. This encodes CARGLDRLNYGYTF.

This clone appeared once. The J gene is TRBJ2-7, the V gene TRBV3-1 (or the pseudogene TRBV3-2); no clear D. The CDR3 is made up of 11 amino acids. V was shortened by 5 bases and J by 3 bases, with 5 bases between the two germline ends. CDR1 is LGHDT, CDR2 YNNKEL, per germline (reference sequence). For the CDR3, the DNA is TGTGCCAGCAGCTTCAGCTACGAGCAGTACTTC. It is translated as CASSFSYEQYF.

The chain has TRBV5-8 and TRBJ2-7, with unresolved D. CDR1 SGHTS and CDR2 YDEGEE come from the germline V gene. The V and J ends lost 1 base and 9 bases respectively, with 17 bases between them. CDR3 length equals 14 residues. CDR3 bases: TGTGCCAGCAGCTTGTTACAGCCTTCTACGGTGCAGTACTTC. It encodes CASSLLQPSTVQYF.